This T cell receptor beta chain was recorded in a study of graft-versus-host responses after intestinal transplantation (TCRdb year 2021). About the full investigation: Recipients received multivisceral, liver-intestinal, or isolated intestinal transplants. Every recipient was given anti-thymocyte globulin induction, then maintenance tacrolimus and steroids for approximately 3 years. After intestinal transplantation, graft-versus-host and host-versus-graft alloreactive T cell clones in the graft, circulation and bone marrow were tracked using bulk TCR-beta CDR3 sequencing. Alloreactive clones were identified by sequencing pre-transplant mixed lymphocyte reaction products and comparing these products with unstimulated pre-transplant donor and recipient T cells. The cohort enrolled 20 to 30 intestinal transplant recipients, one of whom was a retransplant, and 3 patients without pretransplant specimens were excluded. Donor T cell macrochimerism was defined as a peak of at least 4% donor T cells among recipient peripheral blood mononuclear cells. Rather than being sequenced by the commercial service, samples from three later patients were sequenced in-house on an Illumina MiSeq and processed with MiXCR.

Reading the germline V gene gives CDR1 SGHNT and CDR2 YENEEA. The CDR3 spans 16 residues, from the cysteine through the phenylalanine. Just CDR3 DNA is preserved here, 48 bases in frame from base 1. Germline trimming: 1 base from V, 5 bases from J; junction bases outside gene matches: 5. Broader findings and caveats from the paper: The relatively low number and heterogeneity of intestinal transplant patients limited the conclusions. High GvH to HvG T cell clonal ratios were observed in the allografts of patients with donor T cell macrochimerism. GvH clones were detected in recipient bone marrow, and some of these GvH clones were observed earlier in ileal mucosa or blood, consistent with an intestinal mucosal origin. Early after transplant, peak levels of circulating GvH clones were found to be associated with declines in HvG clones.

In the paper's terms, the time point label means: cells obtained before transplantation from donor or recipient. CD3+CD4+ and CD3+CD8+ populations were FACS-sorted from unstimulated pre-transplant donor and recipient cells taken from spleen or lymph nodes. Concerning this clone: Its recognized antigen is unknown. There are no base qualities to consult, and no much larger clone falls within one base.

Receptor libraries were prepared by the immunoSEQ multiplex PCR assay. For most patients, genomic DNA was isolated with the Qiagen DNeasy Blood and Tissue Kit and shipped frozen to Adaptive Biotechnologies for TCR sequencing. High-throughput TCR-beta CDR3 sequencing of genomic DNA from most patients was performed by Adaptive Biotechnologies. The original methods were these. Adaptive's ImmunoSEQ software supplied the TCR sequencing data for around 17 patients, while MiXCR and VDJtools were used to process three other patients. CD4 versus CD8 sorting errors were corrected by removing sequences found in both subsets at a frequency ratio below 5:1. Because the origin of CDR3 nucleotide sequences shared between donor and recipient could not be assigned, those sequences were removed. Alloreactive clones required at least 2-fold expansion over unstimulated cells and minimum CFSE-low frequency of 0.002% (template counts) or 0.001% (read counts). A clone was considered mappable if detected in the sequenced pre-transplant spleen, lymph node, or MLR CFSE-low populations of the donor or recipient. Cumulative frequency of alloreactive clones was calculated as a percentage of all sequences weighted by copy number. TCRdb limited this immuneACCESS table to in-frame rearrangements with V and J called. A share of clones is missing; checked studies link under half to unresolved V genes, and the rest is unexplained. That table furnishes V, J and clone size, whereas the DNA furnished D and trimming. The sample has under 95,000 clones on record, 88% of them singletons. The leading ten clones occupy around 0.3% of the sample.

The sequence came from a human donor who was the organ donor for an intestinal transplant. Rearrangement joined TRBV11-3 to TRBJ2-1; TRBD2 aligns with 10 central bases. The sequences come from unstimulated CD4+ T cells sorted from spleen or lymph node cells, collected before transplant. The CDR3: CASSLGSGRFNNEQFF. DNA sequence: TGTGCCAGCAGCTTAGGTAGCGGGAGGTTCAACAATGAGCAGTTCTTC.